This TCR beta chain was sequenced in a study of T cell changes during pregnancy in multiple sclerosis (dated 2019 in TCRdb). Regarding the study in general: In women with multiple sclerosis, the researchers looked at how the T cell repertoire shifted as pregnancy progressed.

For this clone: What antigen it recognizes has not been identified. No qualities accompany the bases; no much larger clone lies one base away.

According to the germline V gene (reference sequence), CDR1 reads SEHNR and CDR2 reads FQNEAQ. The CDR3 covers 16 residues, taking in both the cysteine and the phenylalanine. Just CDR3 DNA is preserved here, 48 bases in frame from base 1. Compared with germline, V lacks 5 bases and J lacks 7 bases; bases without a gene match: 11. Library prep was done by the immunoSEQ multiplex PCR assay. TCRdb holds this immuneACCESS table with in-frame rearrangements only. Some clones are missing; in checked studies, unresolved V genes explain under half, and the rest has no known cause. The sample table contains some 42,000 clones; only one count was recorded for roughly nine tenths of them. The ten largest clones represent over 0.85% of the sample.

The chain is encoded by TRBV7-9 joined to TRBJ2-1, with TRBD1 identical over 10 junction bases. The sequenced sample was CD4+ T cells from peripheral blood mononuclear cells, obtained after pregnancy. The receptor was isolated from a female donor with multiple sclerosis, enrolled in a pregnancy study. The nucleotide sequence reads as follows: TGTGCCAGCAGCAGGGGACAGGGGATTGTAGGGAATGAGCAGTTCTTC. This yields the protein CASSRGQGIVGNEQFF. Extended through the reference TRBV7-9 and TRBJ2-1 proteins, this CDR3 yields the full variable domain: DTGVSQNPRHKITKRGQNVTFRCDPISEHNRLYWYRQTLGQGPEFLTYFQNEAQLEKSRLLSDRFSAERPKGSFSTLEIQRTEQGDSAMYLCASSRGQGIVGNEQFFGPGTRLTVL.